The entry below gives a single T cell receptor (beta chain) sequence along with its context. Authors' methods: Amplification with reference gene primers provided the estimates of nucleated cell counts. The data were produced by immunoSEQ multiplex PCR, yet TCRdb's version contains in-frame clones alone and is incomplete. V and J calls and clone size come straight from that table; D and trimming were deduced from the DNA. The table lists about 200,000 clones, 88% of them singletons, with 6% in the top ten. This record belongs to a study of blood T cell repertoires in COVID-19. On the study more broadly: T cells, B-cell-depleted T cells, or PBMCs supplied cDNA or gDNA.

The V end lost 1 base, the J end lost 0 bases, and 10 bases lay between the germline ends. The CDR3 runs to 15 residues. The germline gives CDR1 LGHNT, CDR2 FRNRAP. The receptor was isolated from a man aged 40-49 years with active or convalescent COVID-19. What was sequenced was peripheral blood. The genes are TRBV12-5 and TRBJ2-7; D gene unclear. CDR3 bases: TGTGCTAGTGGTTTGGGACTGACGACCTCCTACGAGCAGTACTTC. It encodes CASGLGLTTSYEQYF.